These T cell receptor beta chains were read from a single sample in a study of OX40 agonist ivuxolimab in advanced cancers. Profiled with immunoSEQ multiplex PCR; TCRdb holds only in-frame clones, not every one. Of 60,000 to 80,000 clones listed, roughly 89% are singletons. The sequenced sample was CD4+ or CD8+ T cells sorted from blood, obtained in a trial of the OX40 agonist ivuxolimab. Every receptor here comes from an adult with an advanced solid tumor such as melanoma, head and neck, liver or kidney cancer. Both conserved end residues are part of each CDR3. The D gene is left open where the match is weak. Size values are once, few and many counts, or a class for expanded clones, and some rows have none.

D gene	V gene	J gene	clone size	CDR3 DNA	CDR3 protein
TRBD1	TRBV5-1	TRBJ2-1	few	TGCGCCAGCAGCTTGGTCCAGGGGGCCAGGAATGAGCAGTTCTTC	CASSLVQGARNEQFF
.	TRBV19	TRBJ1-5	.	TGTGCCAGTAGCCCAACTGCAGGGACCTATCAGCCCCAGCATTTT	CASSPTAGTYQPQHF
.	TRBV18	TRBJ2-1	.	TGTGCCAGCTCACCCAGCCAGGGGTTCTACAATGAGCAGTTCTTC	CASSPSQGFYNEQFF
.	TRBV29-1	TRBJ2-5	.	TGCAGCGTTGAAGTGGGAGGAAGGGACTGGTACCAAGAGACCCAGTACTTC	CSVEVGGRDWYQETQYF
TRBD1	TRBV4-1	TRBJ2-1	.	TGCGCCAGCAGCCGGACAGGGAGAGTGAATGAGCAGTTCTTC	CASSRTGRVNEQFF
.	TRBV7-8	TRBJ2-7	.	TGTGCCAGCAGCTTAGTTCAGGACTACGAGCAGTACTTC	CASSLVQDYEQYF
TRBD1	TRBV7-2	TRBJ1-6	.	TGTGCCAGCAGCGCAAGACAGGGAACACCCCTCCACTTT	CASSARQGTPLHF
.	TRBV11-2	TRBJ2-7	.	TGTGCCAGCAGCTTACGTACAGGAAGCTCCTACGAGCAGTACTTC	CASSLRTGSSYEQYF
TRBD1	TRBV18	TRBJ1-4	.	TGTGCCAGCTCACCAGCGACAGGGGAGGAAAAACTGTTTTTT	CASSPATGEEKLFF
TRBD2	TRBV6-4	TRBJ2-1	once	TGTGCCAGCAGTCGCACGGGGGGCGGGAGGGCCAACGAGCAGTTCTTC	CASSRTGGGRANEQFF
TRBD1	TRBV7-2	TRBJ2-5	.	TGTGCCAGCAGCGCCCGACAGGGATCACCCTACTTC	CASSARQGSPYF
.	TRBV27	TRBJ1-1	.	TGTGCCAGCAGTTTACGTCCGACCGGGACGAGGAACACTGAAGCTTTCTTT	CASSLRPTGTRNTEAFF
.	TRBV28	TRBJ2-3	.	TGTGCCAGCAGTCTTCCCAGGGGCCTCTGGGCAGATACGCAGTATTTT	CASSLPRGLWADTQYF
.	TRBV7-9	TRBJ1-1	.	TGTGCCAGCAGCCTGGGGATGAACACTGAAGCTTTCTTT	CASSLGMNTEAFF
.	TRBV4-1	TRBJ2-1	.	TGCGCCAGCAGCCACTTCGGTGACAATGAGCAGTTCTTC	CASSHFGDNEQFF
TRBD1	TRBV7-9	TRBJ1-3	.	TGTGCCAATTCAGGGGGTGGAAACACCATATATTTT	CANSGGGNTIYF
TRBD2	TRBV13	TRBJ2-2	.	TGTGCCAGCAGCGTACAGCGGGAGGTCCCGAACACCGGGGAGCTGTTTTTT	CASSVQREVPNTGELFF
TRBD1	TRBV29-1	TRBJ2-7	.	TGCAGCGTGGAAGGACAGGGGGCTAGGGAGCAGTACTTC	CSVEGQGAREQYF
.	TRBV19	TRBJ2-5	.	TGTGCCACCACCGGGGGGCCCCCGTACCAAGAGACCCAGTACTTC	CATTGGPPYQETQYF
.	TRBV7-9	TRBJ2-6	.	TGTGCCAGCAGTCCTCGGTCTTTC	CASSPRSF
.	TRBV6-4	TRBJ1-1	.	TGTGCCAGCAGTAACAAGGGAGGCACTGAAGCTTTCTTT	CASSNKGGTEAFF
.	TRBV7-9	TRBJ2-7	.	TGTGCCAGCAGCCCTAGGACTGCTTACTACGAGCAGTACTTC	CASSPRTAYYEQYF
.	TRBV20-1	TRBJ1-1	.	TGCAGTACCCGTGGGGAGACTAAAGCTTTCTTT	CSTRGETKAFF
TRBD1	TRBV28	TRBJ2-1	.	TGTGCCAGCAGCTTCCCAGGGGGCATGGATGAGCAGTTCTTC	CASSFPGGMDEQFF
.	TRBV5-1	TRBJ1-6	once	TGCGCCAGTACCTCCGGGGATCGGGTAAATTCACCCCTCCACTTT	CASTSGDRVNSPLHF
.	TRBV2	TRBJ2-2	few	TGTGCCAGCACCACCCAAGGTGGCGGGGAGCTGTTTTTT	CASTTQGGGELFF
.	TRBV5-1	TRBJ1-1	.	TGCGCCAGCAGCTTGGTGGGGTTTCAGGACACTGAAGCTTTCTTT	CASSLVGFQDTEAFF
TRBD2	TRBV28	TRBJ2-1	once	TGTGCCAGCACCACCGGGACTACCTCCTACAATGAGCAGTTCTTC	CASTTGTTSYNEQFF
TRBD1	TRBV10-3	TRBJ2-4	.	TGTGCCATCAGTGAGTCGTTACAGGGGGCACTAGCCAAAAACATTCAGTACTTC	CAISESLQGALAKNIQYF
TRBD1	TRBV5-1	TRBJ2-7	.	TGCGCCAGCAGCACCGGGACAGGGGGCGTCGAGCAGTACTTC	CASSTGTGGVEQYF
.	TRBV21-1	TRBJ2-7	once	TGTGCCAGCAGCAAAGACAGCGGGGGGGACTACGAGCAGTACTTC	CASSKDSGGDYEQYF
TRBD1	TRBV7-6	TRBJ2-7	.	TGTGCCAGCAGCCCCCGGGACAGGGTGAACCACGAGCAGTACTTC	CASSPRDRVNHEQYF
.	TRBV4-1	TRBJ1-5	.	TGCGCCAGCAGCCAAGATTGGGTGGGCAGGAAATCTCGCAATCAGCCCCAGCATTTT	CASSQDWVGRKSRNQPQHF
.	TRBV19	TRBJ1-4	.	TGTGCCAGTAGAGGGGGGGGAGGTGGCGAGGAAAAACTGTTTTTT	CASRGGGGGEEKLFF
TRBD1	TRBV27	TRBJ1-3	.	TGTGCCAGCAGTTCGATACGGCCAGGGGGCACCATATATTTT	CASSSIRPGGTIYF
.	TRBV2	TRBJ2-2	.	TGTGCCAGCAGGAGAGTAAGTCGGGAGCTGTTTTTT	CASRRVSRELFF
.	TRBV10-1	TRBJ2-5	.	TGCGCCAGCAGTGTATCCCATGGCGAGACCCAGTACTTC	CASSVSHGETQYF
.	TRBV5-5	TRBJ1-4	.	TGTGCCAGCAGCACGTCGCCAGGGACCTTTGAAAAACTGTTTTTT	CASSTSPGTFEKLFF
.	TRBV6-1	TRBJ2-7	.	TGTGCCAGCACGGACGGAAGCCCCTACGAGCAGTACTTC	CASTDGSPYEQYF
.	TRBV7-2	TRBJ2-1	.	TGTGCCAGCAGCTTAGCCCCTCCCTACAATGAGCAGTTCTTC	CASSLAPPYNEQFF
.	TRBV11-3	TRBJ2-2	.	TGTGCCAGCAGCTTAGGAGGGCTGGCGAACACCGGGGAGCTGTTTTTT	CASSLGGLANTGELFF
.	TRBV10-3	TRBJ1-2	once	TGTGCCATCAGTGAGGCTGCAGGGACTAACTATGGCTACACCTTC	CAISEAAGTNYGYTF
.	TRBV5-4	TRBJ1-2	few	TGTGCCAGCAGCTCCCCGCCCAGGGTTGGTGGCTACACCTTC	CASSSPPRVGGYTF
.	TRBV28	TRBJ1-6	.	TGTGCCAGCAGAAGAACTCTTCGCTCCTATAATTCACCCCTCCACTTT	CASRRTLRSYNSPLHF
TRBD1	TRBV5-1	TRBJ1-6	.	TGCGCCAGCAGCTGGGACAGCTATAATTCACCCCTCCACTTT	CASSWDSYNSPLHF
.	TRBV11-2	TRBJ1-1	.	TGTGCCAGCAGCCGTGACGGAAACACTGAAGCTTTCTTT	CASSRDGNTEAFF
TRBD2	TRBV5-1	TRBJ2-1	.	TGCGCCAGCAGCTATAGCGGGAGGGATGAGCAGTTCTTC	CASSYSGRDEQFF
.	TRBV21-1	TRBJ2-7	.	TGTGCCAGCTCCTCCGGAGTAGCGCAGAGCTACGAGCAGTACTTC	CASSSGVAQSYEQYF